The TCR beta chain under discussion was sequenced for a study of CD8 T cells in Susac syndrome. Germline assignment: CDR1 LGHNT and CDR2 FRNRAP. V lost 5 bases to trimming and J lost 8 bases, with 18 bases between them. The CDR3 contains 14 residues. Random hexamers were used to reverse transcribe 0.5 to 1 ug of RNA. TCR beta CDR3 was amplified by immunoSEQ covering 54 Vbeta and 13 Jbeta. TCRdb itself ran the immunoSEQ multiplex PCR reads through MiXCR, one entry per CDR3 protein. The profile shows about 200,000 distinct CDR3 sequences, around 95% of them singletons. The chain uses TRBV12-5 and TRBJ1-2; D might be TRBD1 (5 bases). Sequences were obtained from CD4+ T cells from PBMCs. The receptor was isolated from a human donor with multiple sclerosis. The CDR3 nucleotides read TGTGCTAGTGGTCTCATGGGGCAGCCCGAGGGCTACACCTTC. Encoded protein: CASGLMGQPEGYTF.